Listed below are T cell receptor beta chains from one sample, sequenced in a study of blood T cell repertoires in COVID-19. Sequencing was performed with immunoSEQ multiplex PCR; in TCRdb, only in-frame clones are kept and a portion is missing. Counted here are 160,000 or so clones, over 80% occurring once; the ten biggest clones make up around 1.6%. Source material: peripheral blood. The origin of the receptors is a woman aged 50 to 60 with acute or convalescent COVID-19. Both conserved end residues are part of each CDR3. Fields, in order: CDR3 length, clone size, D gene, J gene, V gene, CDR3 DNA, CDR3 protein. The D gene is left open where the match is weak. The size entry is marked missing in some rows and otherwise reads once, few, many or a size class.

>13|NA|NA|TRBJ1-1|TRBV12-3/TRBV12-4
TGTGCCAGCAGTTTATTCGTTACAGGGTTTCTTACTTTT
CASSLFVTGFLTF
>14|NA|NA|TRBJ2-2|TRBV19
TGTGCCAGTAGTCTCACAGGAGCCACCGGGGAGCTGTTTTTT
CASSLTGATGELFF
>14|NA|TRBD1|TRBJ2-5|TRBV10-3
TGTGCCATCAGGGGGGACAGGGCTGGAGAGACCCAGTACTTC
CAIRGDRAGETQYF
>13|NA|NA|TRBJ1-2|TRBV2
TGTGCCAGCAGCCTAAGGGAGTCCTATGGCTACACCTTC
CASSLRESYGYTF
>13|NA|TRBD1|TRBJ1-1|TRBV6-5
TGTGCCAGCAGTTACGGGGGACAGGGGTCAGCTTTCTTT
CASSYGGQGSAFF
>13|NA|NA|TRBJ2-7|TRBV18
TGTGCCAGCTCACTGGGCCCTGACGGCGAGCAGTACTTC
CASSLGPDGEQYF
>13|NA|NA|TRBJ1-1|TRBV19
TGTGCCAGTAAGACAGCCATGAACACTGAAGCTTTCTTT
CASKTAMNTEAFF
>14|NA|NA|TRBJ2-3|TRBV9
TGTGCCAGCAGCGTAGCTACCAGGGCAGATACGCAGTATTTT
CASSVATRADTQYF
>16|NA|TRBD1|TRBJ1-6|TRBV6-5
TGTGCCAGCAGTTATTCCGGAAGAGGGGGCGCGTCACCCCTCCACTTT
CASSYSGRGGASPLHF
>15|once|TRBD2|TRBJ2-2|TRBV3-1/TRBV3-2
TGTGCCAGCAACGCCGGGACTAGCGGCCCCGGGGAGCTGTTTTTT
CASNAGTSGPGELFF
>14|NA|NA|TRBJ1-1|TRBV14
TGTGCCAGCTCCCGGACAGCTAAGAACACTGAAGCTTTCTTT
CASSRTAKNTEAFF
>14|few|NA|TRBJ2-1|TRBV7-9
TGTGCCAGCAGGGGGGGTATTGGGCTTCGTGAGCAGTTCTTC
CASRGGIGLREQFF
>16|NA|TRBD2|TRBJ2-7|TRBV2
TGTGCCAGCAGTTATCTCCCGGGACTAGCGGGAGGCGAGCAGTACTTC
CASSYLPGLAGGEQYF
>14|once|NA|TRBJ2-3|TRBV6-2/TRBV6-3
TGTGCCAGCAGTTACTCGGGGGCCGCAGATACGCAGTATTTT
CASSYSGAADTQYF
>19|NA|TRBD2|TRBJ2-2|TRBV27
TGTGCCAGCAGACCCCTCTCGGGCGGAGCGGGAGGGCGGATCGGGGAGCTGTTTTTT
CASRPLSGGAGGRIGELFF
>12|NA|TRBD1|TRBJ1-1|TRBV30
TGTGCCTGGAGTGGGAGGGGGCGGGAAGCTTTCTTT
CAWSGRGREAFF
>13|NA|NA|TRBJ1-2|TRBV30
TGTGCCTGGAGTGTGGGCCAGAACTATGGCTACACCTTC
CAWSVGQNYGYTF
>13|once|TRBD2|TRBJ2-7|TRBV19
TGTGCCAGTAGGCCTAGCGGGTCCTACGAGCAGTACTTC
CASRPSGSYEQYF
>15|NA|NA|TRBJ2-7|TRBV6-1
TGTGCCAGCAGTCAAGCAGCTTATAGCTCCTACGAGCAGTACTTC
CASSQAAYSSYEQYF
>12|NA|TRBD1|TRBJ1-1|TRBV29-1
TGCAGCGTGGGGGACAGTCGCACTGAAGCTTTCTTT
CSVGDSRTEAFF
>16|NA|NA|TRBJ2-5|TRBV6-5
TGTGCCAGCAGTTACAACGGAGGGACAGCCCAAGAGACCCAGTACTTC
CASSYNGGTAQETQYF
>15|NA|TRBD1|TRBJ2-7|TRBV19
TGTGCCAGTAGTGGGCCTCGGGACAGGGTAGAGGAGCAGTACTTC
CASSGPRDRVEEQYF
>16|NA|NA|TRBJ2-1|TRBV6-2/TRBV6-3
TGTGCCAGCAGTTACTTGCAGGGGTATTCCTACAATGAGCAGTTCTTC
CASSYLQGYSYNEQFF
>16|once|TRBD1|TRBJ2-1|TRBV19
TGTGCCAGTAGTTCTCCGGGACAGGGGGCACCCAATGAGCAGTTCTTC
CASSSPGQGAPNEQFF
>14|NA|NA|TRBJ2-7|TRBV19
TGTGCCAGTAGTATAGGGTCAGGAACCTACGAGCAGTACTTC
CASSIGSGTYEQYF
>13|NA|NA|TRBJ2-7|TRBV5-6
TGTGCCAGCAGCTTCGGGACAATCTACGAGCAGTACTTC
CASSFGTIYEQYF
>12|few|NA|TRBJ1-2|TRBV29-1
TGCAGCGTTTCGGGACAAACCTATGGCTACACCTTC
CSVSGQTYGYTF
>17|NA|TRBD1|TRBJ1-1|TRBV7-9
TGTGCCAGCAGCCATCCCGGGACAGGGAGTGGAGGCACTGAAGCTTTCTTT
CASSHPGTGSGGTEAFF
>11|NA|NA|TRBJ2-7|TRBV11-2
TGTGCCAGCAGCCTGACATACGAGCAGTACTTC
CASSLTYEQYF
>14|NA|TRBD1|TRBJ1-6|TRBV3-1/TRBV3-2
TGTGCCAGCAGCCCAGACAGGGATGAATCACCCCTCCACTTT
CASSPDRDESPLHF
>13|NA|NA|TRBJ1-2|TRBV25-1
TGTGCCAGCAGTGACAGGGTAACCTATGGCTACACCTTC
CASSDRVTYGYTF
>15|once|NA|TRBJ2-1|TRBV18
TGTGCCAGCTCTCCCACGGGAGTAAGCCACAATGAGCAGTTCTTC
CASSPTGVSHNEQFF
>16|NA|NA|TRBJ2-3|TRBV9
TGTGCCAGCAGCGTAGGTCAGCGGACCTTCACAGATACGCAGTATTTT
CASSVGQRTFTDTQYF
>15|NA|NA|TRBJ1-2|TRBV30
TGTGCCTGGAGTTTCCCGCTACAGGGCTACTATGGCTACACCTTC
CAWSFPLQGYYGYTF
>16|NA|TRBD2|TRBJ2-5|TRBV11-2
TGTGCCAGCAGCTCCCTGGCGGGAGGGGTTAAAGAGACCCAGTACTTC
CASSSLAGGVKETQYF
>12|few|NA|TRBJ2-1|TRBV6-2/TRBV6-3
TGTGCCAGCAGTTACCCCCGGGATGAGCAGTTCTTC
CASSYPRDEQFF
>15|NA|NA|TRBJ1-1|TRBV27
TGTGCCAGCAGACCCCTATCGACAGTGAACACTGAAGCTTTCTTT
CASRPLSTVNTEAFF
>13|NA|TRBD1|TRBJ1-3|TRBV30
TGTGCCTGGAGAGAGCAGGGGGTGAACACCATATATTTT
CAWREQGVNTIYF
>15|NA|NA|TRBJ1-1|TRBV5-1
TGCGCCAGCAGCTTGGTACCGGGGGTAAACACTGAAGCTTTCTTT
CASSLVPGVNTEAFF
>13|NA|NA|TRBJ1-1|TRBV3-1/TRBV3-2
TGTGCCAGCAGCCAAGAAGGGAGAGCTGAAGCTTTCTTT
CASSQEGRAEAFF
>13|NA|TRBD1|TRBJ1-2|TRBV6-5
TGTGCCAGCAGTCGGGGACAGGGGAAAGGCTACACCTTC
CASSRGQGKGYTF
>14|NA|NA|TRBJ2-2|TRBV7-2
TGTGCCAGCAGCTTAGCGCGAGGGTCCGGGGAGCTGTTTTTT
CASSLARGSGELFF
>17|few|NA|TRBJ1-5|TRBV19
TGTGCCAGTAGTCTTTTCGACAACGGGATTAGCAATCAGCCCCAGCATTTT
CASSLFDNGISNQPQHF
>14|NA|TRBD1|TRBJ2-1|TRBV11-3
TGTGCCAGCAGCTCCGACAGGGGGCCGAATGAGCAGTTCTTC
CASSSDRGPNEQFF
>13|NA|NA|TRBJ1-2|TRBV6-4
TGTGCCAGCAGAATGACGGGGTATGATGGCTACACCTTC
CASRMTGYDGYTF